The 10 T cell receptor beta chains reported below all come from one sample, sequenced in a study of cytomegalovirus exposure and HLA in healthy donors. Sequencing used immunoSEQ multiplex PCR; TCRdb keeps in-frame clones, though not all of them. The data show about 140,000 clones, approximately 87% seen once. The sequenced sample consisted of PBMCs. The receptors derive from a man younger than 35 in good health and CMV-seronegative.

CDR3 nucleotide sequence: TGCAGTGCTGGGAGCCAATATGGCTACACCTTC. Translated: CSAGSQYGYTF. The chain employs TRBV20-1 and TRBJ1-2; D not resolved. Trimming shortened V by 5 bases and J by 5 bases, and 9 bases separated the two germline ends. Germline V gene lookup returns CDR1 DFQATT and CDR2 SNEGSKA (reference sequence). CDR3 size: 11 residues.

This clone showed up just once. J is TRBJ1-1 and V is TRBV30; D gene uncertain. Germline V lookup: CDR1 GTSNPN, CDR2 SVGIG (reference sequence). There are 15 residues in the CDR3. The V end lost 0 bases, the J end lost 5 bases, and 16 bases lay between the germline ends. CDR3 in DNA: TGTGCCTGGAGTGTACTATCGGCGCCAGTGACTGAAGCTTTCTTT. Protein product: CAWSVLSAPVTEAFF. Supplemented by reference TRBV30 and TRBJ1-1, the full variable domain reads SQTIHQWPATLVQPVGSPLSLECTVEGTSNPNLYWYRQAAGRGLQLLFYSVGIGQISSEVPQNLSASRPQDRQFILSSKKLLLSDSGFYLCAWSVLSAPVTEAFFGQGTRLTVV.

This clone showed up just once. The chain has TRBV5-1 and TRBJ2-5, with D maybe TRBD2 (6 bases). The CDR3 extends over 15 amino acids. Trimming took 3 bases from V and 2 from J, leaving 14 bases between them. Germline V gene sequence: CDR1 SGHRS, CDR2 YFSETQ. The CDR3 DNA sequence: TGCGCCAGCAGCTCGATGGGGGGAGGTCAAGAGACCCAGTACTTC. Translated: CASSSMGGGQETQYF.

The rearrangement uses TRBV14 and TRBJ1-1, with TRBD1 identical over 7 bases. V trimming: 6 bases; J trimming: 7 bases; junction bases outside the gene matches: 8. Germline V gives CDR1 SGHDN, CDR2 FVKESK. The CDR3 has 13 amino acids. The CDR3 DNA reads TGTGCCAGCAGTCGTTCCCGGGACAGTGAAGCTTTCTTT. This encodes CASSRSRDSEAFF.

The chain combines TRBV6-6 with TRBJ2-1; 8 bases agree with TRBD1. V gave up 6 bases and J gave up 1 base; unmatched junction bases: 2. CDR3 size: 14 residues. Germline V lookup: CDR1 MNHNY, CDR2 SVGAGI (reference sequence). The CDR3 reads CASRRDRSYNEQFF. CDR3 in DNA: TGTGCCAGCAGGAGGGACAGGTCCTACAATGAGCAGTTCTTC.

Only one count was recorded for this clone. The chain couples TRBV29-1 to TRBJ2-6; 9 bases are shared with TRBD1. CDR1 is SQVTM, CDR2 ANQGSEA, per germline. J was trimmed by 0 bases and V by 5 bases; bases with no gene match: 8. The CDR3 has 17 amino acids. In DNA, the CDR3 is TGCAGCGTTCGTGACAGGGGGTCCCTCTCTGGGGCCAACGTCCTGACTTTC. It translates to CSVRDRGSLSGANVLTF.

This chain joins TRBV5-1 and TRBJ2-3; 12 bases match TRBD2. V gave up 2 bases and J gave up 4 bases; unmatched junction bases: 8. Germline lookup yields CDR1 SGHRS and CDR2 YFSETQ. CDR3 size: 17 residues. The CDR3 loop reads CASSFAPGLAGSDTQYF. In DNA, the CDR3 is TGCGCCAGCAGCTTTGCACCGGGACTAGCGGGTTCAGATACGCAGTATTTT.

This chain connects TRBV9 to TRBJ1-1; D perhaps matches TRBD1 (5 bases). The CDR3 length is 15 residues. The V and J ends lost 0 bases and 4 bases respectively, with 13 bases between them. Germline V gene sequence: CDR1 SGDLS, CDR2 YYNGEE. The chain's CDR3 is CASSVAEAGGTEAFF. The CDR3 DNA sequence: TGTGCCAGCAGCGTAGCGGAGGCCGGGGGCACTGAAGCTTTCTTT.

This clone appeared a single time. A read error may produce the germline difference seen at one junction end. The chain is built from TRBV28 and TRBJ1-1; D call uncertain. The CDR3 sequence is 14 residues long. Germline values: CDR1 MDHEN, CDR2 SYDVKM. The CDR3 coding sequence is TGTGCCAGCAGTCCCCCCGGCGGTGTCACTGAAGCTTTTTTT. Amino acids: CASSPPGGVTEAFF.

This chain uses TRBV21-1 with TRBJ1-4; TRBD1 was called by the table and not checked on the DNA. TRBV21-1 constitutes a pseudogene. The CDR3 extends over 18 amino acids. The CDR3 DNA sequence: TGTGCCAGCAGCAAAGGATCCAGGGATGGGGTTATTCATGAAAAACTGTTTTTT. Protein: CASSKGSRDGVIHEKLFF.